Below are 27 T cell receptor beta chains sequenced from a single sample in a study of cytomegalovirus exposure and HLA in healthy donors. The PCR ran on 60 Vbeta and 13 Jbeta primers. Using immunoSEQ multiplex PCR, the repertoire was profiled, and TCRdb retains in-frame clones only, with some absent. The data hold about 110,000 clones, with approximately 71% observed a single time. Source material: PBMCs. The receptors come from a man aged 40-55 years in good health and CMV-seronegative.

This clone was counted only a few times. The chain uses TRBV2 and TRBJ2-7, with a possible D match to TRBD2 (5 bases). This CDR3 is 13 amino acids long. Per the germline V gene, CDR1 is SNHLY and CDR2 is FYNNEI. V was trimmed by 2 bases and J by 6 bases, leaving 11 bases between them. The CDR3 sequence is CASSESRGGEQYF. For the CDR3, the DNA is TGTGCCAGCAGTGAATCGCGAGGAGGCGAGCAGTACTTC.

The chain carries TRBV5-6 and TRBJ2-7; D is perhaps TRBD1 (5 bases). Germline V gives CDR1 SGHDT, CDR2 YYEEEE. V was shortened by 4 bases and J by 7 bases, with 12 bases between the two germline ends. The length of the CDR3 is 12 residues. CDR3 sequence reads: CASSERWTEQYF. CDR3 sequence (DNA): TGTGCCAGCAGCGAGAGATGGACAGAGCAGTACTTC.

In regard to this clone: Germline is not matched at one junction end, which may reflect a read error. The chain joins TRBV23-1 to TRBJ2-6; the match to TRBD1 covers 7 bases. TRBV23-1 is classed as an ORF, of uncertain function. CDR3 length equals 19 residues. The CDR3: CASNQIRTGYAPGANVLTF. The CDR3 nucleotides read TGCGCCAGCAATCAAATCCGGACAGGTTATGCTCCTGGGGCCAACGTCCTGACTTTC.

In this sample, this clone turned up a few times. V is TRBV7-2 and J is TRBJ2-7, with D maybe TRBD2 (7 bases). CDR3 length: 15 residues. Germline V CDR1 and CDR2: SGHTA, FQGNSA. With 1 base removed from V and 7 bases from J, the gap between germline ends came to 17 bases. The CDR3 bases are TGTGCCAGCAGCTTAGAAGGGGGGCGGGGGCGTGAGCAGTACTTC. Residues: CASSLEGGRGREQYF.

This rearrangement joins TRBV5-4 to TRBJ1-1; the D is unclear. The CDR3 spans 12 residues. The germline V and J ends were trimmed by 4 bases and 5 bases, with 9 bases remaining between them. CDR1 and CDR2 (germline): SGHNT, YYREEE (reference sequence). The CDR3 DNA reads TGTGCCAGCAGCCCGGCCGGGACTGAAGCTTTCTTT. Translated, it gives CASSPAGTEAFF.

The V gene is TRBV7-8, the J gene TRBJ1-5, with D possibly being TRBD1 (6 bases). There are 15 residues in the CDR3. Germline V lookup: CDR1 SGHVS, CDR2 FQNEAQ. V was pared by 0 bases and J by 3 bases, with 9 bases between. CDR3 in amino acids: CASSLAGGVNQPQHF. CDR3 nucleotides: TGTGCCAGCAGCTTAGCAGGGGGAGTCAATCAGCCCCAGCATTTT.

V gene TRBV25-1 combines with J gene TRBJ1-6; possible D gene TRBD1, 6 bases. Germline V gene lookup returns CDR1 MGHDK and CDR2 SYGVNS. This CDR3 has 16 residues. The V end lost 6 bases, the J end lost 1 base, and 13 bases lay between the germline ends. CDR3 sequence (DNA): TGTGCCAGCAGAAAAACAGGGCTATCCTATAATTCACCCCTCCACTTT. As protein: CASRKTGLSYNSPLHF.

The gene calls are TRBV6-1 and TRBJ2-1, with 9 positions matching TRBD1. V was pared by 6 bases and J by 6 bases, with 6 bases of the junction left unmatched. Germline V lookup: CDR1 MNHNS, CDR2 SASEGT. The CDR3 is 14 amino acids. DNA for the CDR3: TGTGCCAGCAGCAACAGGGGGCCCGTCAATGAGCAGTTCTTC. As protein: CASSNRGPVNEQFF.

The chain uses TRBV29-1 and TRBJ2-1, with D perhaps TRBD2 (6 bases). CDR3 length equals 13 residues. V lost 6 bases and J lost 10, with 19 bases in between. Germline assignment: CDR1 SQVTM and CDR2 ANQGSEA. The CDR3 nucleotides are TGCAGCGTGGACCGAACGGGGGACGGAGAGCAGTTCTTC. Encoded protein: CSVDRTGDGEQFF.

The V and J genes are TRBV10-3 and TRBJ1-2; D unclear. Trimming stripped 0 bases from V and 6 bases from J, with 5 bases between. CDR3 length: 12 residues. Germline CDR1 reads ENHRY; CDR2 reads SYGVKD. CDR3 region: CAISESTDGYTF. The DNA of the CDR3 is TGTGCCATCAGTGAGTCCACTGATGGCTACACCTTC.

The chain has TRBV6-5 and TRBJ1-6, with TRBD1 matching over 7 bases. Germline trimming cut 5 bases from V and 10 bases from J; bases unmatched to any gene: 11. This CDR3 has 15 amino acids. Germline V lookup: CDR1 MNHEY, CDR2 SVGAGI. Here the CDR3 reads CASSGTEGSGSPLHF. DNA for the CDR3: TGTGCCAGCAGTGGGACAGAAGGCTCAGGCTCACCCCTCCACTTT.

This clone was observed a few times. V gene TRBV27 combines with J gene TRBJ2-1; the match to TRBD2 covers 8 bases. The junction had 6 bases not matched to a gene; V was cut back by 8 bases and J by 0 bases. The CDR3 has 15 amino acids. CDR1 and CDR2 from the germline V gene are MNHEY and SMNVEV (reference sequence). The CDR3 protein is CASSYGGASYNEQFF. The CDR3 DNA sequence: TGTGCCAGCTCATACGGGGGGGCCTCCTACAATGAGCAGTTCTTC.

The sample holds a few counts of this clone. The chain carries TRBV6-1 and TRBJ1-1; tentatively, D is TRBD1 (6 bases). CDR1 and CDR2 from the germline V gene are MNHNS and SASEGT. Trimming took 2 bases from V and 11 from J, leaving 21 bases between them. This CDR3 has 15 amino acids. Here the CDR3 DNA reads TGTGCCAGCAGTGAAAGGGACACTCGGCTAACTGTGGCTTTCTTT. This sequence encodes CASSERDTRLTVAFF.

This clone occurred a few times. This chain connects TRBV5-1 to TRBJ2-7; TRBD1 aligns across 8 bases. With V trimmed by 0 bases and J by 4 bases, 3 bases remained unmatched. The CDR3 consists of 14 residues. Germline values: CDR1 SGHRS, CDR2 YFSETQ. The CDR3 reads CASSLAQGGYEQYF. CDR3 nucleotide sequence: TGCGCCAGCAGCTTGGCACAGGGGGGATACGAGCAGTACTTC.

The table lists this clone with a few counts. V and J are TRBV25-1 and TRBJ2-7; D gene ambiguous. This CDR3 comprises 14 residues. Germline CDR1 is MGHDK and CDR2 is SYGVNS. Trimming stripped 1 base from V and 2 bases from J, with 9 bases between. The chain's CDR3 is CASSESGLAYEQYF. CDR3 coding DNA: TGTGCCAGCAGTGAATCTGGGCTGGCCTACGAGCAGTACTTC.

V and J are TRBV4-2 and TRBJ2-6; 7 bases agree with TRBD1. The CDR3 runs to 17 residues. J gave up 0 bases and V 1 base, and 3 bases lay outside the gene matches. Looked up from germline, CDR1 is LGHNA and CDR2 is YNFKEQ. DNA for the CDR3: TGTGCCAGCAGCCAAGTCAGGGGGAGCTCTGGGGCCAACGTCCTGACTTTC. This sequence encodes CASSQVRGSSGANVLTF.

The chain couples TRBV9 to TRBJ2-3, with TRBD1 as a possible D gene (8 bases). The CDR3 is made up of 16 amino acids. The germline V and J ends were trimmed by 9 bases and 3 bases, with 23 bases remaining between them. Germline V gives CDR1 SGDLS, CDR2 YYNGEE. The CDR3 loop reads CATSRGPAGITDTQYF. The CDR3 DNA follows: TGTGCCACCTCCAGGGGGCCAGCGGGGATAACAGATACGCAGTATTTT.

The CDR3 loop reads CASGHRTGLLNYGYTF. CDR3 in DNA: TGTGCTAGTGGCCACAGAACAGGGCTGCTTAACTATGGCTACACCTTC. The V call is TRBV12-5, the J call TRBJ1-2; maybe TRBD1 (6 bases). V was trimmed by 6 bases and J by 1 base, leaving 18 bases between them. CDR1 and CDR2 (germline): LGHNT, FRNRAP. This CDR3 is 16 amino acids long.

This clone has only a few counts. This chain links TRBV10-3 with TRBJ2-5; 10 positions match TRBD2. The junction had 8 bases not matched to a gene; V was cut back by 0 bases and J by 7 bases. This CDR3 contains 16 residues. Germline lookup yields CDR1 ENHRY and CDR2 SYGVKD. CDR3 coding DNA: TGTGCCATCAGTGAGTCGTCTAGCGGGGGCGCTTTGACCCAGTACTTC. Translated: CAISESSSGGALTQYF.

This clone was recorded only once. The CDR3 spells CASSFSLTDRYEQYF. CDR3 nucleotide sequence: TGTGCCAGCAGCTTCTCCTTGACAGATCGTTACGAGCAGTACTTC. This chain joins TRBV5-4 and TRBJ2-7, with D perhaps TRBD1 (5 bases). CDR1 SGHNT and CDR2 YYREEE come from the germline V gene (reference sequence). This CDR3 spans 15 amino acids. Trimming stripped 2 bases from V and 4 bases from J, with 16 bases between. The full variable domain, rest sourced from reference TRBV5-4 and TRBJ2-7, is ETGVTQSPTHLIKTRGQQVTLRCSSQSGHNTVSWYQQALGQGPQFIFQYYREEENGRGNFPPRFSGLQFPNYSSELNVNALELDDSALYLCASSFSLTDRYEQYFGPGTRLTVT.

J is TRBJ1-2 and V is TRBV5-1; 8 nucleotides match TRBD1. This CDR3 has 15 amino acids. V gave up 0 bases and J gave up 6 bases; unmatched junction bases: 7. Germline V gene data show CDR1 as SGHRS and CDR2 as YFSETQ. The CDR3 reads CASSLGGTGDDGYTF. Written as DNA, the CDR3 is TGCGCCAGCAGCTTGGGAGGGACAGGAGATGATGGCTACACCTTC.

The chain is built from TRBV10-3 and TRBJ2-5; TRBD1 matches at 8 bases. V was pared by 8 bases and J by 3 bases, with 5 bases of the junction left unmatched. CDR3 length: 13 residues. The germline CDR1 and CDR2 sequences are ENHRY and SYGVKD. CDR3 loop: CAIGMDREETQYF. DNA for the CDR3: TGTGCCATCGGAATGGACAGGGAAGAGACCCAGTACTTC.

The J gene is TRBJ1-1, the V gene TRBV5-1, with D possibly TRBD1 on 5 matching bases. The CDR3 consists of 15 residues. Trimming left V 1 base short and J 4 bases short, with 14 bases between. The germline CDR1 and CDR2 sequences are SGHRS and YFSETQ. CDR3 region: CASSLSAAGTTEAFF. In DNA form, the CDR3 reads TGCGCCAGCAGCTTGTCGGCGGCGGGGACCACTGAAGCTTTCTTT. The variable domain in full, with the rest retrieved from reference TRBV5-1 and TRBJ1-1, is KAGVTQTPRYLIKTRGQQVTLSCSPISGHRSVSWYQQTPGQGLQFLFEYFSETQRNKGNFPGRFSGRQFSNSRSEMNVSTLELGDSALYLCASSLSAAGTTEAFFGQGTRLTVV.

This sequence joins TRBV5-6 and TRBJ1-5, with 7 bases lining up with TRBD1. Germline CDR1 reads SGHDT; CDR2 reads YYEEEE. Trimming cost V 4 bases and J 0 bases; bases outside gene matches: 16. The CDR3 extends over 19 amino acids. DNA of the CDR3: TGTGCCAGCAGCCTATATGGGACAGTGGGACAATATAGCAATCAGCCCCAGCATTTT. Its protein product is CASSLYGTVGQYSNQPQHF.

CDR3 in DNA: TGTGCCATCAGGGGGGCAGGCGAGGGCAATTCACCCCTCCACTTT. It encodes CAIRGAGEGNSPLHF. V usage is TRBV10-3 and J usage is TRBJ1-6, with D tentatively TRBD1 (6 bases). The CDR3 runs 15 residues. Trimming pared 6 bases from V and 7 bases from J, leaving 16 bases between. The V gene's germline CDR1 is ENHRY and CDR2 SYGVKD.

This chain connects TRBV21-1 to TRBJ1-4; no DNA check was done on the table's D call, TRBD1. TRBV21-1 constitutes a pseudogene. There are 17 residues in the CDR3. This CDR3 is CASSKTGQGGIGEKLFF. CDR3 nucleotide sequence: TGTGCCAGCAGCAAAACGGGACAGGGGGGGATTGGTGAAAAACTGTTTTTT.

This chain connects TRBV5-4 to TRBJ2-1, with 13 bases matching TRBD2. V lost 0 bases and J lost 1; bases outside the gene matches: 4. CDR1 is SGHNT, CDR2 YYREEE, per germline (reference sequence). CDR3 length: 18 amino acids. Here the CDR3 reads CASSLGLAGGRSYNEQFF. Written as DNA, the CDR3 is TGTGCCAGCAGCTTGGGACTAGCGGGGGGCCGGTCCTACAATGAGCAGTTCTTC.